These T cell receptor beta chains were read from a single sample in a study of blood T cell repertoires in COVID-19. Assay used: immunoSEQ multiplex PCR; TCRdb lists only in-frame clones, some missing. The top ten hold 7.6% of the sample, which has about 180,000 clones, roughly 80% seen once. The sequencing sample was made of peripheral blood. These receptors were taken from a woman in her 70s with COVID-19, enrolled during active disease. Each CDR3 is given with its conserved first and last residue. D genes are given only for firm matches. Size tells how often a clone was seen (once, few, many) or the class of an expanded clone, and some rows leave it out.

v_gene	d_gene	abundance	j_gene	CDR3nt	CDR3aa
TRBV6-5	.	.	TRBJ2-7	TGTGCCAGTTGTTCGGGGAGCTCCTACGAGCAGTACTTC	CASCSGSSYEQYF
TRBV29-1	.	.	TRBJ1-2	TGCAGCGTTGGGTCAGGGGCCTTGGAGGGCTACACCTTC	CSVGSGALEGYTF
TRBV12-5	TRBD2	.	TRBJ2-1	TGTGCTAGTGCGCAGGGCGGGAGTGGAAATGAGCAGTTCTTC	CASAQGGSGNEQFF
TRBV6-2/TRBV6-3	TRBD2	.	TRBJ2-3	TGTGCCAGCAGATACGGGGGAGGGGTGACAGATACGCAGTATTTT	CASRYGGGVTDTQYF
TRBV1	.	.	TRBJ2-5	TGCACCAGCAGCCAAAAGTTGAACTTGGTGTACCAAGAGACCCAGTACTTC	CTSSQKLNLVYQETQYF
TRBV5-6	TRBD2	.	TRBJ2-2	TGTGCCAGCAGCTTGGGGACTAGCGGTAACACCGGGGAGCTGTTTTTT	CASSLGTSGNTGELFF
TRBV7-3	TRBD1	.	TRBJ1-1	TGTGCCAGCAGCCGACAGGGAAACACTGAAGCTTTCTTT	CASSRQGNTEAFF
TRBV14	.	.	TRBJ1-5	TGTGCCAGCAGGCAACAGTTGGACAGCTCTTGCCCCGATCAGCCCCAGCATTTT	CASRQQLDSSCPDQPQHF
TRBV11-2	TRBD1	.	TRBJ2-7	TGTGCCAGCAGCCCGGGACAGGGGGCGCGCTACGAGCAGTACTTC	CASSPGQGARYEQYF
TRBV15	TRBD1	few	TRBJ1-5	TGTGCCACCCTGAGACAGGGCAGCAATCAGCCCCAGCATTTT	CATLRQGSNQPQHF
TRBV6-2/TRBV6-3	.	few	TRBJ2-1	TGTGCCAGCAGTTACTCGGTCGGACAGTACAATGAGCAGTTCTTC	CASSYSVGQYNEQFF
TRBV7-7	TRBD1	.	TRBJ1-1	TGTGCCAGCAGCCCCGGGACAGGTGGGAACACTGAAGCTTTCTTT	CASSPGTGGNTEAFF
TRBV6-6	TRBD2	.	TRBJ2-3	TGTGCCAGCAGTTACTACCCGGCGGGAGGGACAGATACGCAGTATTTT	CASSYYPAGGTDTQYF
TRBV20-1	TRBD2	few	TRBJ2-5	TGCAGTGCTAGTCTTCCGGGACTAGCGGGAGGCAAGACCCAGTACTTC	CSASLPGLAGGKTQYF
TRBV11-2	.	.	TRBJ2-3	TGTGCCAGCAGCTTAGATCTAGGGAGCCGCACAGATACGCAGTATTTT	CASSLDLGSRTDTQYF
TRBV29-1	.	.	TRBJ1-2	TGCAGCGCGAGACCTAGCGCTGACTATGGCTACACCTTC	CSARPSADYGYTF
TRBV18	TRBD1	.	TRBJ1-3	TGTGCCAGCTCTCTGGACAGGGGTCCTCGAAACACCATATATTTT	CASSLDRGPRNTIYF